The rows below give T cell receptor beta chains drawn from one sample of a study of T-cell reconstitution after alpha-beta-depleted transplantation in children. TCRdb itself ran the PCR reads through MiXCR, one entry per CDR3 protein. The table records approximately 230,000 distinct CDR3 sequences, about 24% of them present only once. The sequencing here drew on PBMCs, mostly from graft donor cells, taken 360 days after TCRalphabeta/CD19-depleted stem cell transplant. These receptors were obtained from a female patient aged 2 to 10 who had a stem cell transplant for congenital amegakaryocytic thrombocytopenia, so the T cells may come from the graft donor. CDR3s include the opening cysteine and the closing phenylalanine or tryptophan. D genes are given only for firm matches. Size is omitted from some rows. Given values are once, few, many or a class for expanded clones.

TRBV20-1	-	TRBJ2-7	-	CSASNQYEQYF	TGCAGTGCTAGCAACCAATACGAGCAGTACTTC
TRBV5-1	TRBD1	TRBJ1-6	-	CASKRDRGNSPLHF	TGCGCCAGCAAGCGGGACAGGGGGAATTCACCCCTCCACTTT
TRBV15	TRBD1	TRBJ2-1	once	CATSRRRGQNEQFF	TGTGCCACCAGCAGGCGCAGGGGGCAAAATGAGCAGTTCTTC
TRBV12-3/TRBV12-4	-	TRBJ2-3	many	CASTSLPDTQYF	TGTGCCAGCACGTCCCTCCCAGATACGCAGTATTTT
TRBV7-2	-	TRBJ2-5	-	CASSPGQQETQYF	TGTGCCAGCAGCCCTGGACAGCAAGAGACCCAGTACTTC
TRBV4-3	TRBD2	TRBJ2-7	-	CASSQDTLAGVDEQYF	TGCGCCAGCAGCCAAGATACCCTAGCGGGAGTCGACGAGCAGTACTTC
TRBV12-3/TRBV12-4	-	TRBJ2-7	few	CASAGTPAYEQYF	TGTGCCAGCGCCGGGACTCCGGCCTACGAGCAGTACTTC
TRBV14	-	TRBJ2-3	-	CASSQMGLRGASTDTQYF	TGTGCCAGCAGTCAGATGGGACTCAGAGGGGCTAGCACAGATACGCAGTATTTT
TRBV27	-	TRBJ1-2	few	CASSLGPGPDYGYTF	TGTGCCAGCAGTTTGGGGCCGGGACCGGACTATGGCTACACCTTC
TRBV11-2	TRBD2	TRBJ2-7	-	CASSTRTSGSSYEQYF	TGTGCCAGCAGCACCCGGACTAGCGGGAGCTCCTACGAGCAGTACTTC
TRBV28	TRBD1	TRBJ1-2	-	CASTEVGQGDGYTF	TGTGCCAGCACCGAGGTGGGGCAGGGGGATGGCTACACCTTC
TRBV28	TRBD1	TRBJ1-5	-	CASSLTTGPYSNQPQHF	TGTGCCAGCAGTTTAACGACAGGGCCTTATAGCAATCAGCCCCAGCATTTT
TRBV4-2	-	TRBJ1-1	few	CASSQRGKRDTEAFF	TGTGCCAGCAGCCAGAGGGGTAAGCGGGACACTGAAGCTTTCTTT
TRBV10-3	-	TRBJ2-1	-	CAISLNSYNEQFF	TGTGCCATCAGTCTTAACTCGTACAATGAGCAGTTCTTC
TRBV7-9	-	TRBJ1-2	few	CASSPPVTYGYTF	TGTGCCAGCAGCCCGCCAGTGACCTATGGCTACACCTTC
TRBV7-7	TRBD2	TRBJ2-2	few	CASSLEPAGTTGELFF	TGTGCCAGCAGCTTAGAGCCAGCGGGGACCACCGGGGAGCTGTTTTTT
TRBV5-1	-	TRBJ1-3	-	CASSLDKRWESPGNTIYF	TGCGCCAGCAGCTTGGATAAGCGGTGGGAGTCTCCTGGAAACACCATATATTTT
TRBV29-1	-	TRBJ2-7	few	CSVEDLHLGAAGSYEQYF	TGCAGCGTTGAAGATCTCCACCTCGGCGCTGCAGGTTCCTACGAGCAGTACTTC
TRBV7-2	-	TRBJ1-4	-	CASSPDREKLFF	TGTGCCAGCAGCCCCGACAGGGAAAAACTGTTTTTT
TRBV4-1	TRBD2	TRBJ2-1	-	CASSHRLAEGYNEQFF	TGCGCCAGCAGCCACAGACTAGCGGAAGGGTACAATGAGCAGTTCTTC
TRBV11-1	TRBD1	TRBJ1-4	-	CASSTAAGTGGEKLFF	TGTGCCAGCAGCACCGCGGCCGGGACAGGGGGTGAAAAACTGTTTTTT
TRBV6-5	-	TRBJ2-3	few	CASSSAGDTQYF	TGTGCCAGCAGTTCAGCAGGAGATACGCAGTATTTT
TRBV11-2	TRBD2	TRBJ2-2	-	CASSPGGNIFTGELFF	TGTGCCAGCAGCCCGGGGGGGAACATTTTCACCGGGGAGCTGTTTTTT
TRBV24-1	TRBD1	TRBJ2-7	few	CATSTGGYEQYF	TGTGCCACCAGTACAGGGGGCTACGAGCAGTACTTC
TRBV27	-	TRBJ2-3	-	CASSSGVAGTDTQYF	TGTGCCAGCAGTTCGGGGGTAGCGGGCACAGATACGCAGTATTTT
TRBV7-7	TRBD2	TRBJ2-1	-	CASSSGLAGVDEQSF	TGTGCCAGCAGCTCGGGACTAGCTGGGGTCGATGAGCAGTCCTTC
TRBV5-1	-	TRBJ2-7	few	CASSTDYTSLYEQYF	TGCGCCAGCAGCACCGACTACACGTCCCTCTACGAGCAGTACTTC
TRBV20-1	TRBD2	TRBJ2-1	few	CSAGGGSDEQFF	TGCAGTGCCGGCGGGGGGAGTGATGAGCAGTTCTTC